This T cell receptor (beta chain) originates from a study of spatial heterogeneity in lung cancer. On the study more broadly: Sequences of the beta chain were consistently detected in greater numbers than alpha-chain sequences.

The time point denotes: sample taken at primary tumor resection. A total of some 70 untreated early-stage non-small cell lung cancer patients served as donors. Tumor, nontumor lung or frozen PBMC supplied whole RNA, sequenced without sorting. Each TCR cDNA molecule bore a unique molecular identifier. TCRdb analysed the 5' RACE reads with MiXCR anew, one entry per CDR3 protein. The sample includes 55 to 75 distinct CDR3 sequences. Concerning this clonotype: Being off target in a library aimed at alpha chains, this beta chain has a size of little meaning.

The sequence was obtained from a female donor with early-stage non-small cell lung cancer. The specimen was normal lung tissue next to the tumor, collected at surgery.

CDR3 nucleotides: TGCAGTGCTTCGGCGGGTAAAAATGAGCAGTTCTTC. This codes for CSASAGKNEQFF. The rearrangement links TRBV20-1 to TRBJ2-1, with D tentatively TRBD2 (5 bases). CDR3 length equals 12 residues. Trimming cost V 5 bases and J 7 bases, with 12 bases left between them. From germline, CDR1 is DFQATT and CDR2 SNEGSKA (reference sequence).